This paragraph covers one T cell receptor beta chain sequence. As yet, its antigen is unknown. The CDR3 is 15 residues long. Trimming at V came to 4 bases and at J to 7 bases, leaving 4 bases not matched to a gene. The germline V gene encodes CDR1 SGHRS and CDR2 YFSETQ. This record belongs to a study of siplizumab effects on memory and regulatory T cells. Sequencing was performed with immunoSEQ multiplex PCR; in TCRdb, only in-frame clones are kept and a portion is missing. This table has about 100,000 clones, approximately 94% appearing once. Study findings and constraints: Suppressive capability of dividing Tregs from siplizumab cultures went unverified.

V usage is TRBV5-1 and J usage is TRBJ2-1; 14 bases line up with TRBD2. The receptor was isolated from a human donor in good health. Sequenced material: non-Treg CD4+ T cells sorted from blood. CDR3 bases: TGCGCCAGCAGCCCGGGACTAGCGGGAGATAATGAGCAGTTCTTC. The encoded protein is CASSPGLAGDNEQFF.